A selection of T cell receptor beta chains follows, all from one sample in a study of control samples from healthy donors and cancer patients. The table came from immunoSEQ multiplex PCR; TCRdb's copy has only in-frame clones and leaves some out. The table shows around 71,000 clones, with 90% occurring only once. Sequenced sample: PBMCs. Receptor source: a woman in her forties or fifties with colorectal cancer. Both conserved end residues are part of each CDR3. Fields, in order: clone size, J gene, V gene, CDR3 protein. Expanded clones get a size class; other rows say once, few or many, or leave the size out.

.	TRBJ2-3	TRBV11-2	CAGAGAGSDTQYF
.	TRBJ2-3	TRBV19	CASPTKETKDTQYF
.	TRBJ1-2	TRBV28	CASRSHYGYTF
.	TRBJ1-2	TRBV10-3	CAISELDTTYGYTF
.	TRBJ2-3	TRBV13	CASSQAGLGTTDTQYF
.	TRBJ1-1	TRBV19	CASSFEPGNTEAFF
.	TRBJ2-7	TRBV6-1	CASSDMDGVWYEQYF
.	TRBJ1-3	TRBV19	CASSVTPEGNTIYF
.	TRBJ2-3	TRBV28	CASSTLAGVGTDTQYF
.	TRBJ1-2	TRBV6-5	CASKTGTGVSYGYTF
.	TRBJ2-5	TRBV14	CASSGPGPLRTQYF
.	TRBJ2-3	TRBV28	CASSPRKREWGTDTQYF
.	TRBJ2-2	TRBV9	CASSVEDNTGELFF
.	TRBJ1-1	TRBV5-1	CASSGATGAEAFF
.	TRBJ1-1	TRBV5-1	CASSLAPGGNTEAFF
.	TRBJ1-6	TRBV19	CASSIRDSNSPLHF
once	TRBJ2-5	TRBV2	CASSEGGNQGETQYF
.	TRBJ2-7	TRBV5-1	CASSLQQGYEQYF
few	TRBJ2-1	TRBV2	CASEGVEGNEQFF
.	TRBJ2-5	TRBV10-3	CAISRGAGEETQYF
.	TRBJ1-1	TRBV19	CASSLRLKSNTEAFF
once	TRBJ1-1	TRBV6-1	CASSEAALGGLGARNTEAFF
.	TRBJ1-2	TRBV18	CASSQGSANYGYTF